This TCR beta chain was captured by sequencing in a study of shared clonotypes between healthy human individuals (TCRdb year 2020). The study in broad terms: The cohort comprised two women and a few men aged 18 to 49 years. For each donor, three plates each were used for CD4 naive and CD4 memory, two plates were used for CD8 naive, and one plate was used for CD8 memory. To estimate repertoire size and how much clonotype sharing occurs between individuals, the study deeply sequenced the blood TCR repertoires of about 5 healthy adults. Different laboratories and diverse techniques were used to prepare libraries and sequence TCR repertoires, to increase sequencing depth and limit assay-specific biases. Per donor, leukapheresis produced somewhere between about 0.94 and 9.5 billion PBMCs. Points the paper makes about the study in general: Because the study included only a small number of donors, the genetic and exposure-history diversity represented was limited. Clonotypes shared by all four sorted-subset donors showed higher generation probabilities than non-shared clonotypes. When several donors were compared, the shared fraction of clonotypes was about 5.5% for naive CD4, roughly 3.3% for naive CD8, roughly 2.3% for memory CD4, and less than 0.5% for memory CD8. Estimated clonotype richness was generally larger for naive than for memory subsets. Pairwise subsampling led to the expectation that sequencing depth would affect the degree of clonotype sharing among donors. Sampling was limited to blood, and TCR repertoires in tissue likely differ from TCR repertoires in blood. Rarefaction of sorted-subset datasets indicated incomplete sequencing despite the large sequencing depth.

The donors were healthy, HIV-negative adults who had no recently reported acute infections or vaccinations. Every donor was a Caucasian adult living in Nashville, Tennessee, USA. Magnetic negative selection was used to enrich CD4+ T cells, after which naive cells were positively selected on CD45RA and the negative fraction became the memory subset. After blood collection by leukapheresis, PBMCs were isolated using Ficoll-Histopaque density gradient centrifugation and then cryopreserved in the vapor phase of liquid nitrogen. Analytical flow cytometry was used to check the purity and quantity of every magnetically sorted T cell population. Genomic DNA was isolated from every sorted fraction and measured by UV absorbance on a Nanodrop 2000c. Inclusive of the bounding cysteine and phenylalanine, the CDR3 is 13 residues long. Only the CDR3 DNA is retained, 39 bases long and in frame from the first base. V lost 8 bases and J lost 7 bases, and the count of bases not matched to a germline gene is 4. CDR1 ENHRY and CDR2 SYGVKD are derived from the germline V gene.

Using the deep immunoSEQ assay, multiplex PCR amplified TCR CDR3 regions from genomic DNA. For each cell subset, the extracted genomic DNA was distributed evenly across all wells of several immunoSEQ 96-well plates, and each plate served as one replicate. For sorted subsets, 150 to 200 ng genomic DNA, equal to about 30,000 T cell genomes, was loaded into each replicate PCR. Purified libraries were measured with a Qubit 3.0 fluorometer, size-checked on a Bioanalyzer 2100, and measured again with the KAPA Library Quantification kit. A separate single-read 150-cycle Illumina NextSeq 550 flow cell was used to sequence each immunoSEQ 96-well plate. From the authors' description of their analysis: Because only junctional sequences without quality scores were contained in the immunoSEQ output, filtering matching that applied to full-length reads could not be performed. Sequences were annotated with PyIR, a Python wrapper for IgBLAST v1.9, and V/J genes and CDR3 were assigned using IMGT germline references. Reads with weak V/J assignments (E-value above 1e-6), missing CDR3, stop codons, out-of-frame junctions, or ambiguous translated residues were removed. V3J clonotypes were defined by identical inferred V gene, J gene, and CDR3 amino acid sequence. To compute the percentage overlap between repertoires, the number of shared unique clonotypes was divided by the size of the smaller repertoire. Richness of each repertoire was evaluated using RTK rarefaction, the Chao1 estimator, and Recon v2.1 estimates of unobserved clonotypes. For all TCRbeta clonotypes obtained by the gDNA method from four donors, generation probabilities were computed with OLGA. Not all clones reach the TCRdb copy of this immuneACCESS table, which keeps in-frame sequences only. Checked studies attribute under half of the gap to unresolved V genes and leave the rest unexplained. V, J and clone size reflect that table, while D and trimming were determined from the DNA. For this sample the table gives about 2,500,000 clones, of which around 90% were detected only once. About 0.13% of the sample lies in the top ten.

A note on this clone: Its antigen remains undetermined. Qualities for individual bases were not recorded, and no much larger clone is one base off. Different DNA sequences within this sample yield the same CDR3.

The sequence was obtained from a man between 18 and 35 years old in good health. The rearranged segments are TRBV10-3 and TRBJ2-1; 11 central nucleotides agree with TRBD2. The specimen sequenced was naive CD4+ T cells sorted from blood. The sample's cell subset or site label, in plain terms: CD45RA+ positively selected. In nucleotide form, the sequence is TGTGCCATCGGGCTAGCGGGAGGAAATGAGCAGTTCTTC. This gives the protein CAIGLAGGNEQFF.